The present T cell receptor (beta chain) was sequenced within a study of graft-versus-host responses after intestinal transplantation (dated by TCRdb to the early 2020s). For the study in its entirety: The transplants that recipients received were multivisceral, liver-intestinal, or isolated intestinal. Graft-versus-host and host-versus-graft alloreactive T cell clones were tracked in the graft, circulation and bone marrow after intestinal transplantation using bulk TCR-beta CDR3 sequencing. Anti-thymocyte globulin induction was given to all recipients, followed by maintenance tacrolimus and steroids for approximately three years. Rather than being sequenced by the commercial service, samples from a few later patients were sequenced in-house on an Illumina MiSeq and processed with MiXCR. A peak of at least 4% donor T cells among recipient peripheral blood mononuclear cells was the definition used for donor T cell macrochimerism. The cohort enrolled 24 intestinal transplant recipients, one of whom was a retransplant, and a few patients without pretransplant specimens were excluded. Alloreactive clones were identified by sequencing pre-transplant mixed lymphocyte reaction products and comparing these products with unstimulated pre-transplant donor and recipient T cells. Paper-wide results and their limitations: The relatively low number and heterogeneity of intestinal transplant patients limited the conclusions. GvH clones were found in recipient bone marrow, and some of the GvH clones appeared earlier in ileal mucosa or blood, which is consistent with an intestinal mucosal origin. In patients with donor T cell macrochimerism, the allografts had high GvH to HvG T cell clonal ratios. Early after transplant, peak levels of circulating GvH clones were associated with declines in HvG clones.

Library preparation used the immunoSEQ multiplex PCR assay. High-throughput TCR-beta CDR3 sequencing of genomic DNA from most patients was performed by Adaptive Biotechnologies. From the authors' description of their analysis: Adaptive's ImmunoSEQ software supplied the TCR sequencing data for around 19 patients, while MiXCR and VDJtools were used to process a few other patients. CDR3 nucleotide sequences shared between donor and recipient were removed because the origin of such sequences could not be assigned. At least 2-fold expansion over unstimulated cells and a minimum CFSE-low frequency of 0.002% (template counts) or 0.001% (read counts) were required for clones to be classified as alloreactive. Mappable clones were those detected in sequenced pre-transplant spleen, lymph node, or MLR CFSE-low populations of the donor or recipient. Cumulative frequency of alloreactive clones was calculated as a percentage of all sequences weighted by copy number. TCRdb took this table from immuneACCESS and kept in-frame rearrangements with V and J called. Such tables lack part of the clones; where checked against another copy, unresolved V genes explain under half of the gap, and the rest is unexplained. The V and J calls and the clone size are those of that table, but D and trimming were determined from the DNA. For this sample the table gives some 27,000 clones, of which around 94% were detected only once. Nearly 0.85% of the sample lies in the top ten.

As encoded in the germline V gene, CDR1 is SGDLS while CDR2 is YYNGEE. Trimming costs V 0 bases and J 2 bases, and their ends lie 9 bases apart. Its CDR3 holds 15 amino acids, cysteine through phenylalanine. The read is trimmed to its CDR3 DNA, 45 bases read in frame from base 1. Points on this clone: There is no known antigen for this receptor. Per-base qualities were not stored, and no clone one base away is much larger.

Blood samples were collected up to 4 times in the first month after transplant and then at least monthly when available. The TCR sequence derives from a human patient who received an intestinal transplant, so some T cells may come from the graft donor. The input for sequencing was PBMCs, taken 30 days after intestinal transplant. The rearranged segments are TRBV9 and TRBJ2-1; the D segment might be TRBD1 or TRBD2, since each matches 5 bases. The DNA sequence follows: TGTGCCAGCAGCGTAGGGGGGAGCGCCTACAATGAGCAGTTCTTC. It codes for CASSVGGSAYNEQFF. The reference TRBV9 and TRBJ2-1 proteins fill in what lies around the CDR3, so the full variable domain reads DSGVTQTPKHLITATGQRVTLRCSPRSGDLSVYWYQQSLDQGLQFLIQYYNGEERAKGNILERFSAQQFPDLHSELNLSSLELGDSALYFCASSVGGSAYNEQFFGPGTRLTVL.